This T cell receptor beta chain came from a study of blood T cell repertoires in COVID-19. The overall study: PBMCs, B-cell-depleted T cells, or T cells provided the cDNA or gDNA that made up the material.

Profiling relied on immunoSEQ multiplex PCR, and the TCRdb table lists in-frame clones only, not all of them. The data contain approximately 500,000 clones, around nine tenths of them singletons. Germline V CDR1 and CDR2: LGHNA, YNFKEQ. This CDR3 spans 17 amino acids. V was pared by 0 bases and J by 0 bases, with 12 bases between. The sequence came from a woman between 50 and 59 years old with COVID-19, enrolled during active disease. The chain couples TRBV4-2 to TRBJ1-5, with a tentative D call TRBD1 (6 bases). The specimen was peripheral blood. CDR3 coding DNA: TGTGCCAGCAGCCAAGATCGAAGGACAGATAGCAATCAGCCCCAGCATTTT. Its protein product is CASSQDRRTDSNQPQHF.